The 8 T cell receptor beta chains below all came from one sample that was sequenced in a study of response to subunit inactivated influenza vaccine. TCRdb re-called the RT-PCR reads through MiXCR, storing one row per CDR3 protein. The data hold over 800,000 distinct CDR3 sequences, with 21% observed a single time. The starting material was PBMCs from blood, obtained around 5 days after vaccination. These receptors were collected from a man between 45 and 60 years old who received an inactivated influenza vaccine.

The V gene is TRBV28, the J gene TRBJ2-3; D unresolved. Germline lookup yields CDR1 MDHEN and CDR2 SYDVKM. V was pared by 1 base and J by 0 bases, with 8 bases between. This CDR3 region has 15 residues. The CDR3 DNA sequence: TGTGCCAGCAGTTTATTGCCAGTAAGCACAGATACGCAGTATTTT. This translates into CASSLLPVSTDTQYF.

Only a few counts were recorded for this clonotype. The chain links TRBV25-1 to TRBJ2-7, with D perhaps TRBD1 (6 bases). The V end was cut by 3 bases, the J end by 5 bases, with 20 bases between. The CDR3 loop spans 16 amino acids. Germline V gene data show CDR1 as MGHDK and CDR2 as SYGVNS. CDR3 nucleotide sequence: TGTGCCAGCAGTGATAAGGACAGTTGGACGAGAAACGAGCAGTACTTC. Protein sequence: CASSDKDSWTRNEQYF.

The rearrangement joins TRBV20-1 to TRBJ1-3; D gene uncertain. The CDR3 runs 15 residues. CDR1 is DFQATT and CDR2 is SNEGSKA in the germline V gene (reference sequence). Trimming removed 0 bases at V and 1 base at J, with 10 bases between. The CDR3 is CSARDGRRSGNTIYF. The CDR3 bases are TGCAGTGCTAGAGACGGGCGCAGATCTGGAAACACCATATATTTT.

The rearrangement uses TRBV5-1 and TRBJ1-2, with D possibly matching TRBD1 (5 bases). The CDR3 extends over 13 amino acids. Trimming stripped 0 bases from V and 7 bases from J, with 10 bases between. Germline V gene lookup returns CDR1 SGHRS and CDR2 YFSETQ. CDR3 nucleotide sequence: TGCGCCAGCAGCTTGGAGAGGGGAGGTGGCTACACCTTC. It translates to CASSLERGGGYTF.

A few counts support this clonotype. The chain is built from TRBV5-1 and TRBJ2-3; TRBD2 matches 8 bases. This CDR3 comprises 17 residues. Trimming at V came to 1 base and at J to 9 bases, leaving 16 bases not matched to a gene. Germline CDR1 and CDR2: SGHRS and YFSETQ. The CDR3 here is CASSLSPSGSGRETQYF. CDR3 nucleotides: TGCGCCAGCAGCTTGTCCCCTAGCGGGTCTGGTCGAGAGACGCAGTATTTT.

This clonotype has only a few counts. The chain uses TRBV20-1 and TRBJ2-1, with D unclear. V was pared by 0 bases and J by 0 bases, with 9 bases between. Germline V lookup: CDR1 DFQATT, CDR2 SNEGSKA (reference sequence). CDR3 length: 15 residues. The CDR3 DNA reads TGCAGTGCTAGAGACTTCCAAAGCTCCTACAATGAGCAGTTCTTC. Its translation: CSARDFQSSYNEQFF.

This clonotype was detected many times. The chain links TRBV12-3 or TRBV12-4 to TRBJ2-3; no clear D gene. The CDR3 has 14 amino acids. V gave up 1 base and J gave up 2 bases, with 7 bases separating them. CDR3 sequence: CASSLVGDTDTQYF. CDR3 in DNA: TGTGCCAGCAGTTTAGTGGGCGACACAGATACGCAGTATTTT.

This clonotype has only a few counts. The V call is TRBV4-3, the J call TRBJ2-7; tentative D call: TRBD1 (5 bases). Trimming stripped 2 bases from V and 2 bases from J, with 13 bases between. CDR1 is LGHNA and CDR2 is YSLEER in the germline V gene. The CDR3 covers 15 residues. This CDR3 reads CASSQLRGAPYEQYF. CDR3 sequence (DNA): TGCGCCAGCAGCCAATTAAGGGGCGCCCCCTACGAGCAGTACTTC.